The 17 T cell receptor beta chains below come from one sample, sequenced in a study of blood T cells in healthy people across ages (dated by TCRdb to 2013 to 2016). The library was prepared using 5' RACE. Sequencing was performed on an Illumina HiSeq 2500. A second about 6 to 11 cycle PCR used a sample-barcoded 5' primer and a J-beta primer mix. Starting from the raw public reads, TCRdb applied fastp trimming at Q25, assembled clones with MiXCR and retained in-frame beta chains. Under each unique CDR3 protein, matching rows form one entry showing the most common genes and DNA. The sample table records 500,000 to 600,000 distinct CDR3 sequences; 27% of these occur just once. Approximately 18% of the sample rests with the top ten. Sequencing was performed on blood. Every receptor here comes from a woman between 65 and 79 years old in good health.

This clonotype was counted a few times. This rearrangement joins TRBV7-9 to TRBJ1-1, with a tentative D call TRBD1 (6 bases). Trimming removed 3 bases at V and 1 base at J, with 12 bases between. Germline lookup yields CDR1 SEHNR and CDR2 FQNEAQ (reference sequence). There are 15 residues in the CDR3. The CDR3 sequence: CASSLGGGPNTEAFF. Written as DNA, the CDR3 is TGTGCCAGCAGCTTGGGAGGGGGACCGAACACTGAAGCTTTCTTT. Based on the CDR3 plus reference TRBV7-9 and TRBJ1-1, the full variable domain is DTGVSQNPRHKITKRGQNVTFRCDPISEHNRLYWYRQTLGQGPEFLTYFQNEAQLEKSRLLSDRFSAERPKGSFSTLEIQRTEQGDSAMYLCASSLGGGPNTEAFFGQGTRLTVV.

The chain is built from TRBV5-1 and TRBJ2-3; the D is unclear. Germline CDR1 and CDR2: SGHRS and YFSETQ. V was trimmed by 0 bases and J by 0 bases, leaving 17 bases between them. The CDR3 runs to 18 residues. The CDR3 DNA is TGCGCCAGCAGCTTGGCTCCCTTCAGGTCGCCTAGCACAGATACGCAGTATTTT. Protein product: CASSLAPFRSPSTDTQYF. Complete variable domain (other parts from reference TRBV5-1 and TRBJ2-3): KAGVTQTPRYLIKTRGQQVTLSCSPISGHRSVSWYQQTPGQGLQFLFEYFSETQRNKGNFPGRFSGRQFSNSRSEMNVSTLELGDSALYLCASSLAPFRSPSTDTQYFGPGTRLTVL.

This chain joins TRBV2 and TRBJ1-1; D might be TRBD1 (5 bases). Trimming stripped 4 bases from V and 4 bases from J, with 10 bases between. The length of the CDR3 is 13 residues. Germline CDR1 and CDR2: SNHLY and FYNNEI. CDR3 nucleotide sequence: TGTGCCAGCAGTGGAGGGGTTGTCACTGAAGCTTTCTTT. Translation: CASSGGVVTEAFF.

This chain uses TRBV6-5 with TRBJ1-4, with D perhaps matching TRBD1 (6 bases). With 10 bases removed from V and 8 bases from J, the gap between germline ends came to 20 bases. The CDR3 has 14 residues. Germline CDR1 MNHEY, CDR2 SVGAGI. In nucleotides, the CDR3 is TGTGCCACACGGAGGGGGGCTTTTGGCGAAAAACTGTTTTTT. Translating it yields CATRRGAFGEKLFF.

This clonotype was counted a few times. V gene TRBV20-1 combines with J gene TRBJ2-3; TRBD2 matches at 14 bases. CDR3 length: 15 amino acids. Trimming removed 6 bases from V and 5 bases from J; junction bases left unmatched: 7. Germline CDR1 DFQATT, CDR2 SNEGSKA (reference sequence). The CDR3 is CSATDGTSGGDTQYF. DNA of the CDR3: TGCAGTGCAACTGACGGGACTAGCGGGGGAGATACGCAGTATTTT.

This chain links TRBV7-9 with TRBJ2-4, with D possibly matching TRBD1 (5 bases). Per germline, CDR1 SEHNR and CDR2 FQNEAQ (reference sequence). This CDR3 is built from 16 residues. Trimming removed 5 bases from V and 2 bases from J, with 16 bases in between. The DNA of the CDR3 is TGTGCCAGCAGCGAAGGATCGCAGGGCCCCAAAAACATTCAGTACTTC. Its protein is CASSEGSQGPKNIQYF.

This chain links TRBV3-1 with TRBJ1-3; D remains ambiguous. V was pared by 1 base and J by 7 bases, with 8 bases between. Germline CDR1 reads LGHDT; CDR2 reads YNNKEL (reference sequence). The CDR3 has 13 residues. The CDR3 reads CASSQVIGNTIYF. The CDR3 nucleotides read TGTGCCAGCAGCCAAGTCATCGGTAACACCATATATTTT.

The chain recombines TRBV7-2 with TRBJ2-7, with 7 bases fitting TRBD2. The germline V gene has CDR1 SGHTA and CDR2 FQGNSA. Trimming at V came to 1 base and at J to 2 bases, leaving 8 bases not matched to a gene. The CDR3 length is 16 residues. This CDR3 reads CASSLVRAGVTYEQYF. The CDR3 coding sequence is TGTGCCAGCAGCTTAGTTCGGGCGGGAGTTACCTACGAGCAGTACTTC.

The V gene is TRBV5-1, the J gene TRBJ2-7, with 12 nucleotides matching TRBD1. Trimming at V came to 3 bases and at J to 5 bases, leaving 6 bases not matched to a gene. Per germline, CDR1 SGHRS and CDR2 YFSETQ. The CDR3 contains 15 residues. The CDR3 region is CASSSPGTGGHEQYF. CDR3 nucleotides: TGCGCCAGCAGCTCACCCGGGACAGGGGGCCACGAGCAGTACTTC.

Many counts were recorded for this clonotype. The chain has TRBV29-1 and TRBJ2-5; no clear D gene. Germline V gene lookup returns CDR1 SQVTM and CDR2 ANQGSEA. V was clipped by 5 bases and J by 5 bases, with 12 bases between them. This CDR3 contains 12 residues. The CDR3 nucleotides read TGCAGCGTTACCCGAGGTATTGAGACCCAGTACTTC. Its protein product is CSVTRGIETQYF.

This clonotype was seen ten or more times. V gene TRBV7-2 combines with J gene TRBJ2-5, with 11 bases fitting TRBD2. V shed 0 bases and J 4 bases; nucleotides not matched to a gene: 7. Germline-derived CDR1 and CDR2 are SGHTA and FQGNSA. This CDR3 has 17 residues. This CDR3 reads CASSLASGGARGETQYF. CDR3 sequence (DNA): TGTGCCAGCAGCTTAGCTAGCGGGGGGGCAAGGGGAGAGACCCAGTACTTC.

The chain is built from TRBV7-3 and TRBJ2-6; unclear D gene. Germline V CDR1 and CDR2: SGHTA, FQGTGA. V was shortened by 5 bases and J by 2 bases, with 7 bases between the two germline ends. This CDR3 contains 14 residues. For the CDR3, the DNA is TGTGCCAGCAGCCAAGGGACTGGGGCCAACGTCCTGACTTTC. Translation gives CASSQGTGANVLTF.

The table lists this clonotype with a few counts. The chain couples TRBV27 to TRBJ2-1, with D unclear. The CDR3 totals 15 residues. The ends were cut back, 3 bases at V and 8 bases at J, with 17 bases in the middle. From germline, CDR1 is MNHEY and CDR2 SMNVEV (reference sequence). CDR3 in DNA: TGTGCCAGCAGTTTGGGCGCCGCTACGGGTGATGAGCAGTTCTTC. Amino acid sequence: CASSLGAATGDEQFF.

This chain connects TRBV7-9 to TRBJ1-6; D not certain. Germline CDR1 SEHNR, CDR2 FQNEAQ (reference sequence). V was clipped by 7 bases and J by 10 bases, with 17 bases between them. The CDR3 consists of 14 residues. The CDR3 loop reads CASNPAAVWSPLHF. DNA for the CDR3: TGTGCCAGCAACCCGGCGGCAGTTTGGTCACCCCTCCACTTT.

This chain uses TRBV5-8 with TRBJ1-1, with a weak D call TRBD1 (6 bases). V lost 4 bases and J lost 6, with 16 bases in between. This CDR3 contains 14 residues. Looked up from germline, CDR1 is SGHTS and CDR2 is YDEGEE. The CDR3 sequence: CASSNGQIHAEAFF. Written as DNA, the CDR3 is TGTGCCAGCAGCAACGGACAGATTCACGCTGAAGCTTTCTTT.

The V gene is TRBV27, the J gene TRBJ2-5; D not certain. This CDR3 has 13 residues. V lost 3 bases and J 5 bases, leaving 10 bases between the germline ends. Germline-derived CDR1 and CDR2 are MNHEY and SMNVEV (reference sequence). CDR3 in amino acids: CASSLRHRETQYF. The CDR3 bases are TGTGCCAGCAGTTTGCGTCACCGGGAGACCCAGTACTTC.

Only a few counts were recorded for this clonotype. This chain uses TRBV7-2 with TRBJ1-4; D call uncertain. Germline V gene data show CDR1 as SGHTA and CDR2 as FQGNSA. The CDR3 is made up of 15 amino acids. V lost 5 bases to trimming and J lost 7 bases, with 17 bases between them. Written as DNA, the CDR3 is TGTGCCAGCAGCCCCCAATCCACTGGGCGTGAAAAACTGTTTTTT. It codes for CASSPQSTGREKLFF.